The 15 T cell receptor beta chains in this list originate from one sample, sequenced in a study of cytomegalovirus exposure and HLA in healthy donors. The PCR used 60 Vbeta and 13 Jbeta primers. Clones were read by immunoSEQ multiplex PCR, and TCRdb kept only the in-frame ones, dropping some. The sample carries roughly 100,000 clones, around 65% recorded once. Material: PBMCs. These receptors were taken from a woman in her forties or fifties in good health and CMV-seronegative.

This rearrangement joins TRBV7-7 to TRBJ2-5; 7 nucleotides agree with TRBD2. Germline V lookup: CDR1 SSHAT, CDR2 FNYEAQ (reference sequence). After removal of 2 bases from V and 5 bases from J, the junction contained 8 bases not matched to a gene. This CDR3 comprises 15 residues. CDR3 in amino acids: CASSLNVGGPETQYF. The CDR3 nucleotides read TGTGCCAGCAGCTTAAATGTGGGAGGGCCGGAGACCCAGTACTTC.

The chain's CDR3 is CASSKGGSSYEQYF. The CDR3, as DNA: TGTGCCAGCAGCAAAGGCGGCAGCTCCTACGAGCAGTACTTC. V gene TRBV7-2 combines with J gene TRBJ2-7; D not resolved. The ends were cut back, 5 bases at V and 0 bases at J, with 11 bases in the middle. Germline loops: CDR1 SGHTA, CDR2 FQGNSA. This CDR3 has 14 residues. The full variable domain, its missing parts supplied by reference TRBV7-2 and TRBJ2-7, is GAGVSQSPSNKVTEKGKDVELRCDPISGHTALYWYRQSLGQGLEFLIYFQGNSAPDKSGLPSDRFSAERTGGSVSTLTIQRTQQEDSAVYLCASSKGGSSYEQYFGPGTRLTVT.

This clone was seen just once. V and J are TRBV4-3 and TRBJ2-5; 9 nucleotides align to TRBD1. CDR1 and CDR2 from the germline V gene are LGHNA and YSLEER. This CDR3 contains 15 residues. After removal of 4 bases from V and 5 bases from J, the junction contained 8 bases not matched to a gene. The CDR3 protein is CASSPQDRGGETQYF. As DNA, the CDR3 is TGCGCCAGCAGCCCGCAGGACAGGGGTGGGGAGACCCAGTACTTC.

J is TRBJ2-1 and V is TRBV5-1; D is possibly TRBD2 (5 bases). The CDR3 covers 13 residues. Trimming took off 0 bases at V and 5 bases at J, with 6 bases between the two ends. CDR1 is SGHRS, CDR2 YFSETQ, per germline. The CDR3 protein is CASSLAGDNEQFF. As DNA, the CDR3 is TGCGCCAGCAGCTTGGCCGGGGACAATGAGCAGTTCTTC.

The CDR3 region is CASSSQAGEGGSAGELFF. In DNA form, the CDR3 reads TGTGCCAGCAGCTCACAAGCGGGTGAGGGTGGCAGTGCCGGGGAGCTGTTTTTT. The genes are TRBV7-9 and TRBJ2-2, with a possible D match to TRBD2 (6 bases). CDR1 and CDR2 (germline): SEHNR, FQNEAQ (reference sequence). Trimming removed 4 bases at V and 6 bases at J, with 24 bases between. CDR3 length: 18 amino acids. Based on the CDR3 plus reference TRBV7-9 and TRBJ2-2, the full variable domain is DTGVSQNPRHKITKRGQNVTFRCDPISEHNRLYWYRQTLGQGPEFLTYFQNEAQLEKSRLLSDRFSAERPKGSFSTLEIQRTEQGDSAMYLCASSSQAGEGGSAGELFFGEGSRLTVL.

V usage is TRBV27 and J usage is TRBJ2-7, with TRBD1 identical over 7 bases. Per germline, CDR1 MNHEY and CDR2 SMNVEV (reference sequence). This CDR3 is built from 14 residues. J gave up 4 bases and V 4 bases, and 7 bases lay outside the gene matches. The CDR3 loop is CASSSRQGAYEQYF. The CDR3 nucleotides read TGTGCCAGCAGTTCGAGACAGGGTGCTTACGAGCAGTACTTC.

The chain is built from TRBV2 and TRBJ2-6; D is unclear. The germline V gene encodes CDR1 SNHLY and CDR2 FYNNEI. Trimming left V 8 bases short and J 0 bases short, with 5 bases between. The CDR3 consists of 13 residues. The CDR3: CASFLSGANVLTF. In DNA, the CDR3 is TGTGCCAGCTTTCTCTCTGGGGCCAACGTCCTGACTTTC.

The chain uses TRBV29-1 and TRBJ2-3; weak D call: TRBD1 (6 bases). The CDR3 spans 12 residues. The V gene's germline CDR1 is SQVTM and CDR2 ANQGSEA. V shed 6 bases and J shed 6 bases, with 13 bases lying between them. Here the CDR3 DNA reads TGCAGCGTACAGGGTTTTGGGGATACGCAGTATTTT. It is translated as CSVQGFGDTQYF.

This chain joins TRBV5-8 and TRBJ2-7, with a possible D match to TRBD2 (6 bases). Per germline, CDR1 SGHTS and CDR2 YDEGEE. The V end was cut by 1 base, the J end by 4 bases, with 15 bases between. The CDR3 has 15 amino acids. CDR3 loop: CASSLLVAELYEQYF. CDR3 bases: TGTGCCAGCAGCTTGCTAGTAGCGGAACTTTACGAGCAGTACTTC.

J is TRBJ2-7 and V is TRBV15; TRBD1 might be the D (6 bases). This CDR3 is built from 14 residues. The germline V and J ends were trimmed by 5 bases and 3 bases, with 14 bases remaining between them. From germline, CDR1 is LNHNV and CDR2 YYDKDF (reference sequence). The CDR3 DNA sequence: TGTGCCACCAGCGCTGGACAGACACTCTACGAGCAGTACTTC. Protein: CATSAGQTLYEQYF.

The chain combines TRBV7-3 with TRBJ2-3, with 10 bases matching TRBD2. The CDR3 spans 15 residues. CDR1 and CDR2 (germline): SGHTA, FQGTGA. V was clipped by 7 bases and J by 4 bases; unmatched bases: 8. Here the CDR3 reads CASTLTSGYSDTQYF. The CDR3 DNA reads TGTGCCAGCACCCTGACTAGCGGGTACTCAGATACGCAGTATTTT.

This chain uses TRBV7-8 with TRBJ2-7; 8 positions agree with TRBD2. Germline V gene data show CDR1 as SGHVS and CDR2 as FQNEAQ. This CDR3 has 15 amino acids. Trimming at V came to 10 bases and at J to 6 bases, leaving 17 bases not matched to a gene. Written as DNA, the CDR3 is TGTGCCAACAGTATGGTTTTCCCCGGGAGGGCCGAGCAGTACTTC. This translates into CANSMVFPGRAEQYF.

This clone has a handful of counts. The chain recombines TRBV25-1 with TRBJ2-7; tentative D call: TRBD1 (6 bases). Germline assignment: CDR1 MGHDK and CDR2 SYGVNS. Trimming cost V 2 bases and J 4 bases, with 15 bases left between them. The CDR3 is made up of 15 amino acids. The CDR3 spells CASSENWGQHYEQYF. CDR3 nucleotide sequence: TGTGCCAGCAGTGAAAATTGGGGACAACATTACGAGCAGTACTTC.

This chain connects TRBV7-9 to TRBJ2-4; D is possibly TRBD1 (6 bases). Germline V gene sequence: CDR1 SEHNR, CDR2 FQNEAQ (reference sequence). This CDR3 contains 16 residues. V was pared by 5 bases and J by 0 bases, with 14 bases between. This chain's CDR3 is CASSGQRTVAKNIQYF. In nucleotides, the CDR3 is TGTGCCAGCAGCGGACAGCGGACGGTAGCCAAAAACATTCAGTACTTC.

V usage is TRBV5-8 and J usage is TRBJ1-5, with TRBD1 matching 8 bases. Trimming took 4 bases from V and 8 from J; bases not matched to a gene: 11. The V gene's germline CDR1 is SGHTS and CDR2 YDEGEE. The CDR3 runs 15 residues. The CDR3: CASSPRWQGQEPQHF. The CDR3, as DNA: TGTGCCAGCAGCCCCCGTTGGCAGGGACAGGAGCCCCAGCATTTT.